In this sample, the clone carrying this TCR beta chain turned up a few times. TCRdb independently ran MiXCR on the PCR reads; one entry per CDR3 protein. The sample holds 13,000 or so distinct CDR3 sequences; just under 45% are singletons and the top ten take roughly 17%. Germline CDR1 is SGHTA and CDR2 is FQGNSA. This CDR3 spans 15 amino acids. With 4 bases clipped from V and 7 bases from J, the junction kept 12 bases outside the gene matches. Samples came from patients with localized non-small cell lung adenocarcinoma. These data belong to a study of CD4 and CD8 cells across lung adenocarcinoma regions.

The TCR was taken from a male donor with lung adenocarcinoma. The CD4 and CD8 labels of this study may be unreliable. The sample consisted of CD4+ T cells from the center of a lung tumor. This chain connects TRBV7-2 to TRBJ1-2; 7 bases are a match to TRBD1. The CDR3 DNA reads as TGTGCCAGCAGCTCCCCAGACAGGGTGGCTTTTGGCTACACCTTC. Translation gives CASSSPDRVAFGYTF.